These T cell receptor beta chains were read from a single sample in a study of OX40 agonist ivuxolimab in advanced cancers. The method was immunoSEQ multiplex PCR; TCRdb's version includes in-frame clones alone and lacks a portion of them. The profile shows 73,000 or so clones, around nine tenths of them singletons. The specimen was CD4+ or CD8+ T cells sorted from blood, collected in a trial of the OX40 agonist ivuxolimab. Every receptor here comes from an adult with an advanced solid tumor such as melanoma, head and neck, liver or kidney cancer. CDR3s include the opening cysteine and the closing phenylalanine or tryptophan. A D gene is named only where the DNA matches it firmly. Clone size is stated in some rows and not others, as once, few, many or a class when expanded.

TRBJ2-1 | - | TRBD2 | TRBV28 | CASSLVPAGAYNEQFF | TGTGCCAGCAGTTTGGTCCCAGCGGGGGCCTACAATGAGCAGTTCTTC
TRBJ2-3 | - | - | TRBV28 | CASARVDTQYF | TGTGCCAGCGCCAGGGTTGATACGCAGTATTTT
TRBJ2-2 | - | TRBD2 | TRBV4-1 | CASSQTSGIPGELFF | TGCGCCAGCAGCCAGACTAGCGGGATTCCCGGGGAGCTGTTTTTT
TRBJ1-5 | - | TRBD1 | TRBV19 | CASSISGTGYQPQHF | TGTGCCAGTAGTATTTCCGGGACAGGGTATCAGCCCCAGCATTTT
TRBJ2-7 | - | - | TRBV7-9 | CASSLDRISYEQYF | TGTGCCAGCAGCTTAGACAGGATTTCCTACGAGCAGTACTTC
TRBJ1-2 | once | - | TRBV10-3 | CAISDPGWGGYTF | TGTGCCATCAGTGACCCCGGGTGGGGCGGCTACACCTTC
TRBJ1-1 | - | - | TRBV10-3 | CAISVGSTTEAFF | TGTGCCATCAGCGTAGGGTCGACGACTGAAGCTTTCTTT
TRBJ2-7 | once | TRBD2 | TRBV10-2 | CASRKGVGTSPYEQYF | TGCGCCAGCAGAAAAGGGGTTGGGACTAGCCCCTACGAGCAGTACTTC
TRBJ1-5 | - | - | TRBV6-6 | CASREGLGNQPQHF | TGTGCCAGCAGGGAGGGATTAGGCAATCAGCCCCAGCATTTT
TRBJ2-1 | - | TRBD2 | TRBV30 | CAWSVLQGLANEQFF | TGTGCCTGGAGTGTACTTCAGGGACTAGCCAATGAGCAGTTCTTC
TRBJ2-2 | - | - | TRBV18 | CASQPMGSYTGELFF | TGTGCCAGCCAACCAATGGGCAGCTACACCGGGGAGCTGTTTTTT
TRBJ2-7 | - | TRBD1 | TRBV11-2 | CASSRDRVSEQYF | TGTGCCAGCAGCCGGGACAGGGTTAGCGAGCAGTACTTC
TRBJ1-4 | - | - | TRBV29-1 | CSVEATNEKLFF | TGCAGCGTTGAAGCAACTAATGAAAAACTGTTTTTT
TRBJ2-4 | - | TRBD1 | TRBV30 | CACLTKGQGAPKNIQYF | TGTGCCTGCCTAACGAAAGGGCAGGGGGCCCCCAAAAACATTCAGTACTTC
TRBJ1-3 | - | - | TRBV7-2 | CASSPRTSGNTIYF | TGTGCCAGCAGCCCTCGGACTTCTGGAAACACCATATATTTT
TRBJ1-1 | - | - | TRBV18 | CASSLGPEGTEAFF | TGTGCCAGCTCACTTGGGCCCGAGGGCACTGAAGCTTTCTTT
TRBJ1-2 | once | - | TRBV15 | CATSSSHYGYTF | TGTGCCACCAGCAGCAGCCACTATGGCTACACCTTC
TRBJ2-7 | - | TRBD2 | TRBV11-2 | CASSLDRSSGRGNEQYF | TGTGCCAGCAGCTTAGATCGATCCAGCGGGAGAGGGAACGAGCAGTACTTC
TRBJ1-5 | few | - | TRBV11-2 | CASSLGGGGPQHF | TGTGCCAGCAGCTTAGGAGGGGGGGGTCCCCAGCATTTT
TRBJ2-3 | - | TRBD2 | TRBV9 | CASSVTGTSRFTDTQYF | TGTGCCAGCAGCGTCACAGGGACTAGCAGATTCACAGATACGCAGTATTTT
TRBJ2-1 | once | TRBD1 | TRBV5-1 | CASSWTGSGNEQFF | TGCGCCAGCAGCTGGACAGGCTCAGGGAATGAGCAGTTCTTC
TRBJ2-1 | - | TRBD2 | TRBV7-2 | CASSPKAGSGRGEQFF | TGTGCCAGCAGCCCTAAGGCGGGTAGCGGGAGGGGTGAGCAGTTCTTC